This T cell receptor (beta chain) is drawn from a study of blood T cell repertoires in COVID-19. Across the whole study: COVID-19 samples, acute and convalescent, were from the United States, Italy and Spain. PBMCs, B-cell-depleted T cells, or T cells provided the cDNA or gDNA that made up the material.

Per the original methods: Amplification of reference gene primers was used by the study to estimate nucleated cell counts. TCRdb's copy holds only in-frame clones and misses some; the assay was immunoSEQ multiplex PCR. V, J and clone size derive from that table, while D and trimming were established from the DNA sequence. The profile covers about 200,000 clones, with approximately 88% appearing a single time and more than 25% taken by the ten largest. The TCR originated in a man aged 35 to 55 with acute or convalescent COVID-19. Specimen: peripheral blood.

The CDR3 sequence is CASGGTGSNEQFF. The CDR3 nucleotides read TGTGCTAGTGGCGGGACAGGGAGCAATGAGCAGTTCTTC. J is TRBJ2-1 and V is TRBV12-5; 9 nucleotides line up with TRBD1. V lost 6 bases and J lost 6; bases outside the gene matches: 3. The CDR3 has 13 residues. Per germline, CDR1 LGHNT and CDR2 FRNRAP.